The subject of this entry is one TCR beta chain. This clone was counted once. The antigen it recognizes is unknown. The sample holds no much larger clone one base away, and base qualities are not on file. This sample was taken from a study of T cell responses to AZD1222 COVID-19 vaccine (dated by TCRdb to the early 2020s). At the level of the whole study: AZD1222 recipients whose second dose came at about 4 weeks and those whose second dose came at about 12 weeks were combined into one group, since spike-specific TCR depth and breadth did not differ between the two schedules. TCR sequencing was performed for roughly 250 trial participants, of whom around 210 were given two doses of AZD1222 and around 25 were given two doses of MenACWY control vaccine. Trial participants were enrolled into age subgroups of 18-55, 56-69 and 70-plus years, which contained 148, 28 and 57 TCR-sequenced participants, respectively. Results and caveats for the whole study, not just this receptor: Reportedly, close to half of the unique spike-specific TCRs recognized epitopes lying outside the regions that are mutated in the B.1.351 and B.1.1.7 variants. Participants were mostly white British and included more females than males, and it was suggested by the authors that clonal diversity may have been underestimated. Conclusions about previously exposed vaccinees are limited because only six or seven AZD1222 recipients were SARS-CoV-2 seropositive at baseline. After two AZD1222 doses, both the breadth and the depth of spike-specific TCRs were significantly higher than at day 0 and than in MenACWY recipients. The whole spike protein was spanned by vaccine-associated CD4 TCRs, and dominant responses were seen in regions 160-218 and 743-854. No day 14 peak-response samples were available, so repertoires were characterized only after the peak T cell response. In the small 56-69-year group, the increase in depth fell short of significance, most likely because of low power.

Trimming accounts for 1 base at V and 1 base at J, while the number of junction bases matched to no gene is 2. The CDR3, from cysteine to phenylalanine, totals 16 residues. This entry keeps only the CDR3 DNA: 48 bases, framed from base 1. The germline V gene supplies CDR1 SGHTA and CDR2 FQGNSA. According to the study, the label for this sample's time point signals: baseline before first vaccination. Vaccinee samples were obtained from the UK trials COV001 and COV002, which included a single-blind randomized controlled phase 2/3 trial of AZD1222 (ChAdOx1 nCoV-19) in healthy adults. For TCRbeta chain sequencing, PBMC samples were collected from trial participants at day 0 and at day 28 after the second dose. The CDR3 regions of human TCRbeta chains were analyzed by immunosequencing. The source study handled its data this way. Repertoire TCRs were matched against a reference library of SARS-CoV-2-specific TCRs generated with the MIRA antigen-specificity platform. Breadth meant the fraction of unique TCRs that were SARS-CoV-2-associated, whereas depth meant the fraction of total T cells that were SARS-CoV-2-associated. Each spike-specific TCR was assigned to its reactive spike region and to a CD4 or CD8 class using the MIRA data. Log10-transformed breadth and depth values were compared by one-way ANOVA with Sidak's multiple comparisons tests. This is the immuneACCESS table as TCRdb keeps it, with only in-frame sequences that have V and J called. A part of the clones is gone; compared with another copy, unresolved V genes explain less than half, and the rest is unexplained. That table gives V, J and clone size, and the DNA gave D and trimming. For this sample there are more than 150,000 clones; roughly 93% appear just once. Over 0.85% of the sample comes from the top ten.

The source material was peripheral blood, sampled on day 0 of AZD1222 vaccination. The V gene is TRBV7-2 and the J gene is TRBJ2-7; a stretch of 12 junction bases matches TRBD2. The clonotype was recovered from an adult in good health. The DNA reads as follows: TGTGCCAGCAGCTTAGTCGGGACTAGCGGGTCCTACGAGCAGTACTTC. Its amino acids are CASSLVGTSGSYEQYF.